The source of this T cell receptor beta chain is a study of T cells in narcolepsy. This clone was seen a single time. CDR1 SNHLY and CDR2 FYNNEI come from the germline V gene. This CDR3 is built from 12 residues. The V gene lost 4 bases and the J gene lost 3 bases, with 6 bases spanning the gap. Measured with immunoSEQ multiplex PCR; TCRdb has only the in-frame clones, and not every one. The table shows approximately 25,000 clones, with roughly 78% occurring only once. This chain uses TRBV2 with TRBJ2-5; TRBD1 is a possible D gene (5 bases). The receptor was derived from a human donor in good health. Sequenced input: memory (CD45RA-) CD4+ T cells from blood. CDR3 residues: CASSGREETQYF. CDR3 coding DNA: TGTGCCAGCAGTGGCAGGGAAGAGACCCAGTACTTC.